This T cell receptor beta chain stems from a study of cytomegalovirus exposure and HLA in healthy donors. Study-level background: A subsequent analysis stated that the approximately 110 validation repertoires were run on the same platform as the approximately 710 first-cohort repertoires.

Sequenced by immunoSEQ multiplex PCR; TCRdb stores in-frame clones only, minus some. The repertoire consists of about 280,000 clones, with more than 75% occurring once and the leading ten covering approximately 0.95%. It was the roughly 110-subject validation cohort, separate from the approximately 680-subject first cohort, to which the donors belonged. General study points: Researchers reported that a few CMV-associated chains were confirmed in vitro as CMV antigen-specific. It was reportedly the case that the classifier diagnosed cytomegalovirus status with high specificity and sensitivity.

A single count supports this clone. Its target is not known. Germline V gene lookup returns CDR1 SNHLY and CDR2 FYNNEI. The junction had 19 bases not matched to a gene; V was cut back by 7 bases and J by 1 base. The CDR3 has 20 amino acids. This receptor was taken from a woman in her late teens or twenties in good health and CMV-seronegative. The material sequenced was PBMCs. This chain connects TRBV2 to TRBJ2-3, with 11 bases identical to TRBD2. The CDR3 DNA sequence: TGTGCCAGCAACCAAATCCCTAGCGGGAGGCCAGCAGGTCGCACAGATACGCAGTATTTT. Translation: CASNQIPSGRPAGRTDTQYF. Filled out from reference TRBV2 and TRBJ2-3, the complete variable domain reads EPEVTQTPSHQVTQMGQEVILRCVPISNHLYFYWYRQILGQKVEFLVSFYNNEISEKSEIFDDQFSVERPDGSNFTLKIRSTKLEDSAMYFCASNQIPSGRPAGRTDTQYFGPGTRLTVL.